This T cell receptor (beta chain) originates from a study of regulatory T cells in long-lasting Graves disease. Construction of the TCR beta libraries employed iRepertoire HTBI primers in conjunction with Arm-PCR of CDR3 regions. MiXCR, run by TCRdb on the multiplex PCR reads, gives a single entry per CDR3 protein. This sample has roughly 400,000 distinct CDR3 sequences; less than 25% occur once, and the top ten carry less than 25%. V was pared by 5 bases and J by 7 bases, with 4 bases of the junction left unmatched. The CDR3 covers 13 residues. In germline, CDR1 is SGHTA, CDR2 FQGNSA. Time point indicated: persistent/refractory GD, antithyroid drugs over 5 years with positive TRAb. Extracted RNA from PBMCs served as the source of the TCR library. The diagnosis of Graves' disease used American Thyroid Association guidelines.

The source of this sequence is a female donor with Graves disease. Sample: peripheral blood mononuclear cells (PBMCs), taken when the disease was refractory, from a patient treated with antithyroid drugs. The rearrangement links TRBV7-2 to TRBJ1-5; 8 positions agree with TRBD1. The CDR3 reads CASSAGQGQPQHF. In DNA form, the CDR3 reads TGTGCCAGCAGCGCAGGACAGGGCCAGCCCCAGCATTTT.